One and the same sample provided the 9 T cell receptor beta chains below, sequenced in a study of blood T cell repertoires in COVID-19. The method was immunoSEQ multiplex PCR; TCRdb's version includes in-frame clones alone and lacks a portion of them. The repertoire consists of a few hundred thousand clones, with roughly 90% occurring once and the leading ten covering over 2%. Sequencing was done on a sample of peripheral blood. These receptors were taken from a man aged 25-45 years who had recovered from COVID-19.

The rearrangement joins TRBV7-9 to TRBJ2-1; D might be TRBD2 (5 bases). V was shortened by 2 bases and J by 4 bases, with 12 bases between the two germline ends. There are 15 residues in the CDR3. Germline-derived CDR1 and CDR2 are SEHNR and FQNEAQ (reference sequence). The chain's CDR3 is CASSLNQGLYNEQFF. In nucleotides, the CDR3 is TGTGCCAGCAGCTTAAATCAAGGACTTTACAATGAGCAGTTCTTC.

The rearrangement uses TRBV28 and TRBJ1-1; 9 bases agree with TRBD1. Germline CDR1 MDHEN, CDR2 SYDVKM. V was clipped by 6 bases and J by 5 bases; unmatched bases: 13. The CDR3 length is 16 residues. DNA for the CDR3: TGTGCCAGCAGCCCATCCTACAGGGGGCCAGGAACTGAAGCTTTCTTT. As protein: CASSPSYRGPGTEAFF.

The gene calls are TRBV28 and TRBJ2-7, with 7 nucleotides matching TRBD1. Trimming cost V 6 bases and J 3 bases; bases outside gene matches: 8. Germline CDR1 reads MDHEN; CDR2 reads SYDVKM. The CDR3 contains 14 residues. This CDR3 reads CASRDRVGDYEQYF. The CDR3 DNA sequence: TGTGCCAGCAGAGACAGGGTGGGGGACTACGAGCAGTACTTC.

This chain uses TRBV7-9 with TRBJ1-2; tentatively, D is TRBD1 (6 bases). V lost 1 base, J lost 4 bases, and 13 bases lay in between. Looked up from germline, CDR1 is SEHNR and CDR2 is FQNEAQ (reference sequence). This CDR3 is 15 amino acids long. The CDR3 DNA reads TGTGCCAGCAGCTTAGGTGGACAGAACTTCTATGGCTACACCTTC. Its protein is CASSLGGQNFYGYTF.

This chain links TRBV18 with TRBJ2-1; 7 bases map to TRBD1. The CDR3 consists of 16 residues. V was pared by 5 bases and J by 7 bases, with 14 bases of the junction left unmatched. Germline values: CDR1 KGHSH, CDR2 LQKENI. The CDR3 sequence is CASSASGTASGNEQFF. The CDR3 DNA follows: TGTGCCAGCTCAGCGTCCGGGACAGCTTCGGGGAATGAGCAGTTCTTC.

The genes are TRBV11-2 and TRBJ2-2; TRBD1 matches at 7 bases. CDR3 length equals 14 residues. J was trimmed by 5 bases and V by 5 bases; bases with no gene match: 5. Germline V gene data show CDR1 as SGHAT and CDR2 as FQNNGV. The CDR3 loop reads CASSRSQGTGELFF. The CDR3 nucleotides read TGTGCCAGCAGCCGATCACAGGGGACCGGGGAGCTGTTTTTT.

This rearrangement joins TRBV9 to TRBJ2-1; 10 bases are shared with TRBD2. The CDR3 runs to 16 residues. V shed 4 bases and J 5 bases; nucleotides not matched to a gene: 9. Germline V gene data show CDR1 as SGDLS and CDR2 as YYNGEE. CDR3 in DNA: TGTGCCAGCAGCTCCACCCTAGCGGGGGCCCACAATGAGCAGTTCTTC. Translated: CASSSTLAGAHNEQFF.

The gene calls are TRBV7-9 and TRBJ1-3; D not certain. This CDR3 spans 15 amino acids. V was pared by 3 bases and J by 2 bases, with 11 bases between. Germline CDR1 is SEHNR and CDR2 is FQNEAQ (reference sequence). The CDR3 reads CASSFWGVTGNTIYF. CDR3 in DNA: TGTGCCAGCAGCTTCTGGGGAGTAACTGGAAACACCATATATTTT.

This sequence joins TRBV19 and TRBJ2-1; 7 nucleotides match TRBD1. Germline V lookup: CDR1 LNHDA, CDR2 SQIVND (reference sequence). This CDR3 is 12 amino acids long. Losses at the gene ends were 10 bases for V and 8 bases for J; bases not matched to a gene: 8. The CDR3 sequence is CATTRGSDEQFF. The CDR3 DNA sequence: TGTGCCACCACCAGGGGGTCCGATGAGCAGTTCTTC.